Shown below are 19 T cell receptor beta chains from a single sample sequenced in a study of cytomegalovirus exposure and HLA in healthy donors. 13 Jbeta primers and 60 Vbeta primers were used for the PCR. Assay used: immunoSEQ multiplex PCR; TCRdb lists only in-frame clones, some missing. The table shows 140,000 to 150,000 clones, with 80% occurring only once. The specimen was PBMCs. These receptors were collected from a man in his forties or fifties in good health and CMV-seronegative.

The chain links TRBV7-7 to TRBJ2-5; possibly TRBD2 for D (7 bases). Between the trimmed V and J ends, which lost 5 bases and 2 bases, there was a span of 15 bases. CDR1 and CDR2 from the germline V gene are SSHAT and FNYEAQ (reference sequence). The CDR3 is made up of 15 amino acids. CDR3 DNA sequence: TGTGCCAGCAGCCAAAGGGGGGGGATTCAAGAGACCCAGTACTTC. This translates into CASSQRGGIQETQYF.

The chain uses TRBV6-1 and TRBJ1-5, with 8 nucleotides matching TRBD1. There are 15 residues in the CDR3. Germline CDR1 and CDR2: MNHNS and SASEGT. V was pared by 7 bases and J by 10 bases, with 15 bases of the junction left unmatched. Here the CDR3 DNA reads TGTGCCAGCACAAGTTCCGGGACAGGCTCCGATCCCCAGCATTTT. Amino acids: CASTSSGTGSDPQHF.

The chain recombines TRBV5-5 with TRBJ2-1; 11 bases agree with TRBD2. V trimming: 7 bases; J trimming: 0 bases; junction bases outside the gene matches: 6. The CDR3 contains 16 residues. Germline V gene lookup returns CDR1 SGHKS and CDR2 YYEKEE (reference sequence). The CDR3: CASLPSGGSSYNEQFF. The CDR3 DNA sequence: TGTGCCAGCCTTCCTAGCGGGGGGAGCTCCTACAATGAGCAGTTCTTC.

The chain couples TRBV9 to TRBJ2-2; TRBD1 matches at 9 bases. Germline CDR1 reads SGDLS; CDR2 reads YYNGEE. V dropped 4 bases and J dropped 6; count of bases not matched to a gene: 13. The CDR3 is made up of 17 amino acids. CDR3 sequence: CASSPRSGQGRPGELFF. In nucleotides, the CDR3 is TGTGCCAGCAGCCCCAGGTCCGGACAGGGGAGGCCCGGGGAGCTGTTTTTT.

This clone showed up just a few times. Germline and junction disagree at one end, which may indicate a read error. V usage is TRBV7-9 and J usage is TRBJ1-1, with unresolved D. CDR1 is SEHNR and CDR2 is FQNEAQ in the germline V gene (reference sequence). This CDR3 region has 15 residues. CDR3 nucleotide sequence: TGTTCCAGCAGCAAGCGCGCCGTGGAAGGAACTGAAGCTTTCTTT. Its protein is CSSSKRAVEGTEAFF.

This clone appeared a few times. The chain carries TRBV7-9 and TRBJ1-1; 7 bases agree with TRBD1. V dropped 7 bases and J dropped 2; count of bases not matched to a gene: 4. Germline V gives CDR1 SEHNR, CDR2 FQNEAQ (reference sequence). This CDR3 contains 13 residues. CDR3 region: CASKNRGNTEAFF. The CDR3 nucleotides are TGTGCCAGCAAAAACAGGGGAAACACTGAAGCTTTCTTT.

The rearrangement uses TRBV27 and TRBJ1-5; a possible D gene is TRBD1 (5 bases). Deletions cut 8 bases from V and 2 bases from J, with 16 bases between. Germline-derived CDR1 and CDR2 are MNHEY and SMNVEV (reference sequence). CDR3 length equals 15 residues. The CDR3 DNA sequence: TGTGCCAGCTCAATGGGGGGTACAGGCAATCAGCCCCAGCATTTT. This codes for CASSMGGTGNQPQHF.

The rearrangement uses TRBV12-2 and TRBJ1-5. TRBV12-2 is termed a pseudogene. The CDR3 spans 12 residues. CDR3 in DNA: TGTGCAAGTCGCGTATCCGGTCAGCCCCAGCATTTT. Translating gives CASRVSGQPQHF.

This chain connects TRBV2 to TRBJ2-2; 9 bases match TRBD2. CDR1 is SNHLY and CDR2 is FYNNEI in the germline V gene. The CDR3 contains 15 residues. V gave up 7 bases and J gave up 4 bases; unmatched junction bases: 7. Here the CDR3 DNA reads TGTGCCAGCAAGGCTAGCGGGGCAAGCACCGGGGAGCTGTTTTTT. This sequence encodes CASKASGASTGELFF.

Written as DNA, the CDR3 is TGTGCCAGCAGCTCACCCCCGGGACAGGGGCAAGAGACCCAGTACTTC. It translates to CASSSPPGQGQETQYF. The chain uses TRBV5-4 and TRBJ2-5; TRBD1 matches at 10 bases. After removal of 3 bases from V and 2 bases from J, the junction contained 7 bases not matched to a gene. Germline assignment: CDR1 SGHNT and CDR2 YYREEE (reference sequence). There are 16 residues in the CDR3.

The chain combines TRBV10-3 with TRBJ1-5; TRBD1 is a possible D gene (5 bases). There are 14 residues in the CDR3. The germline V gene has CDR1 ENHRY and CDR2 SYGVKD. The ends were cut back, 4 bases at V and 6 bases at J, with 13 bases in the middle. CDR3 amino acids: CAISAGGSGQPQHF. In DNA, the CDR3 is TGTGCCATCAGTGCTGGGGGGTCAGGTCAGCCCCAGCATTTT.

The genes are TRBV9 and TRBJ2-3; 10 nucleotides match TRBD2. The CDR3 is made up of 16 amino acids. Germline lookup yields CDR1 SGDLS and CDR2 YYNGEE. V was pared by 4 bases and J by 2 bases, with 7 bases of the junction left unmatched. The CDR3 nucleotides read TGTGCCAGCAGCACTCAGAGCGGGGGGGACACAGATACGCAGTATTTT. This translates into CASSTQSGGDTDTQYF.

The CDR3, as DNA: TGCGCCAGCAGCCAAAAGCCTAGCGGGAGTGGGTACTCCTACGAGCAGTACTTC. Translation gives CASSQKPSGSGYSYEQYF. This chain joins TRBV4-1 and TRBJ2-7, with 10 nucleotides matching TRBD2. V shed 2 bases and J 0 bases; nucleotides not matched to a gene: 10. This CDR3 region has 18 residues. Per germline, CDR1 MGHRA and CDR2 YSYEKL.

This rearrangement joins TRBV5-6 to TRBJ1-1, with D perhaps TRBD1 (5 bases). Per germline, CDR1 SGHDT and CDR2 YYEEEE. V was cut by 4 bases and J by 0 bases, with 13 bases left in between. This CDR3 is 15 amino acids long. The CDR3 bases are TGTGCCAGCAGCGTTAGACAGATCATGAACACTGAAGCTTTCTTT. Translation: CASSVRQIMNTEAFF.

The chain is built from TRBV13 and TRBJ2-2, with D uncertain. Germline CDR1 reads PRHDT; CDR2 reads FYEKMQ (reference sequence). Trimming removed 3 bases at V and 6 bases at J, with 2 bases between. CDR3 length equals 11 residues. CDR3 in DNA: TGTGCCAGCAGCTTCGCCGGGGAGCTGTTTTTT. As protein: CASSFAGELFF.

The chain uses TRBV7-2 and TRBJ2-2; D remains ambiguous. The CDR3 sequence is 14 residues long. V was cut by 2 bases and J by 2 bases, with 6 bases left in between. Germline-derived CDR1 and CDR2 are SGHTA and FQGNSA. DNA for the CDR3: TGTGCCAGCAGCTTACGCAGAAACACCGGGGAGCTGTTTTTT. It specifies CASSLRRNTGELFF.

In its sample, this clone was seen a few times. The rearrangement joins TRBV25-1 to TRBJ1-1; perhaps TRBD1 as D (5 bases). The CDR3 consists of 13 residues. The germline gives CDR1 MGHDK, CDR2 SYGVNS. V was trimmed by 6 bases and J by 1 base, leaving 9 bases between them. CDR3: CASRGDSNTEAFF. The CDR3 coding sequence is TGTGCCAGCAGAGGGGACTCGAACACTGAAGCTTTCTTT.

V usage is TRBV4-2 and J usage is TRBJ1-5; possible D gene TRBD1, 6 bases. V was trimmed by 0 bases and J by 9 bases, leaving 18 bases between them. Germline CDR1 and CDR2: LGHNA and YNFKEQ. The CDR3 covers 16 residues. The CDR3 DNA is TGTGCCAGCAGCCAAGATGCAGGGGCAACCGGAGGGCCCCAGCATTTT. Its translation: CASSQDAGATGGPQHF.

This chain joins TRBV6-6 and TRBJ1-4; the match to TRBD1 covers 7 bases. The junction had 9 bases not matched to a gene; V was cut back by 5 bases and J by 6 bases. Germline V gene sequence: CDR1 MNHNY, CDR2 SVGAGI (reference sequence). CDR3 length: 15 residues. CDR3 region: CASSQGQPVYEKLFF. The CDR3 DNA is TGTGCCAGCAGTCAGGGACAGCCCGTTTATGAAAAACTGTTTTTT.